What follows describes a single T cell receptor beta chain. Next came a second PCR, run for about 7 to 12 cycles, which used a sample-barcoded 5' primer along with a J-beta primer mix. There were at least 2.5 million CDR3-containing paired-end reads obtained from each sample. TCRdb itself ran the 5' RACE reads through MiXCR, one entry per CDR3 protein. The sample has about 830,000 distinct CDR3 sequences; around 62% are singletons. Extractions gave at least 5.5 micrograms of total RNA per sample. V shed 4 bases and J 2 bases; nucleotides not matched to a gene: 5. The CDR3 consists of 14 residues. CDR1 is LGHDT, CDR2 YNNKEL, per germline (reference sequence). The sample originates from a study of blood T cells in healthy people across ages.

This rearrangement joins TRBV3-1 to TRBJ2-7, with 7 bases fitting TRBD1. Sequences were obtained from blood. The source is a young man in good health. Here the CDR3 reads CASSPTGNTYEQYF. The DNA of the CDR3 is TGTGCCAGCAGCCCGACAGGGAACACCTACGAGCAGTACTTC.